One and the same sample provided the 9 T cell receptor beta chains below, sequenced in a study of blood T cell repertoires in COVID-19. Generated by immunoSEQ multiplex PCR, the TCRdb table keeps only in-frame clones and is missing some. The sample lists some 280,000 clones; 89% were seen once. Sequencing input: peripheral blood. Every receptor here comes from a woman aged 40 to 50 who had recovered from COVID-19.

The chain recombines TRBV5-4 with TRBJ1-1, with D tentatively TRBD1 (6 bases). Per germline, CDR1 SGHNT and CDR2 YYREEE (reference sequence). The V end was cut by 4 bases, the J end by 5 bases, with 18 bases between. The CDR3 extends over 15 amino acids. CDR3 loop: CASSPPDRQGTEAFF. In DNA form, the CDR3 reads TGTGCCAGCAGCCCCCCAGACAGGCAGGGGACTGAAGCTTTCTTT.

The rearrangement uses TRBV5-4 and TRBJ1-2, with 7 bases aligning to TRBD1. V trimming: 4 bases; J trimming: 6 bases; junction bases outside the gene matches: 6. The CDR3 spans 13 residues. CDR1 is SGHNT and CDR2 is YYREEE in the germline V gene (reference sequence). The CDR3 region is CASSLDRADGYTF. The CDR3 nucleotides are TGTGCCAGCAGCCTCGACAGGGCGGATGGCTACACCTTC.

The chain recombines TRBV2 with TRBJ2-7; the D is unclear. The CDR3 extends over 13 amino acids. Trimming took 3 bases from V and 2 from J, leaving 8 bases between them. Looked up from germline, CDR1 is SNHLY and CDR2 is FYNNEI. The CDR3 loop is CASSESPAYEQYF. In DNA form, the CDR3 reads TGTGCCAGCAGTGAGTCTCCGGCCTACGAGCAGTACTTC.

The rearrangement links TRBV5-4 to TRBJ2-7; 8 bases map to TRBD1. Germline trimming cut 2 bases from V and 2 bases from J; bases unmatched to any gene: 3. The CDR3 runs 14 residues. Germline V gene sequence: CDR1 SGHNT, CDR2 YYREEE (reference sequence). CDR3 nucleotides: TGTGCCAGCAGCTTCACGGGACAGGCCTACGAGCAGTACTTC. It translates to CASSFTGQAYEQYF.

The chain recombines TRBV5-1 with TRBJ2-4; D is possibly TRBD2 (6 bases). Trimming cost V 5 bases and J 8 bases, with 14 bases left between them. The CDR3 is 13 amino acids. Germline assignment: CDR1 SGHRS and CDR2 YFSETQ. The CDR3 sequence is CASSSGRGYIQYF. In nucleotides, the CDR3 is TGCGCCAGCAGTTCCGGGAGAGGATACATTCAGTACTTC.

Of note for this clone: Other nucleotide sequences from this sample produce the same CDR3. This chain joins TRBV7-9 and TRBJ2-6; a weak D match, TRBD1 (6 bases). This CDR3 is built from 15 residues. CDR1 and CDR2 (germline): SEHNR, FQNEAQ (reference sequence). V dropped 1 base and J dropped 4 bases, with 8 bases sitting between them. The CDR3 nucleotides are TGTGCCAGCAGCTTAGGGGGGCCCGGGGCCAACGTCCTGACTTTC. Translation gives CASSLGGPGANVLTF.

The J gene is TRBJ2-1, the V gene TRBV19; 9 bases line up with TRBD2. CDR3 length: 15 residues. J was trimmed by 8 bases and V by 4 bases; bases with no gene match: 9. CDR1 is LNHDA and CDR2 is SQIVND in the germline V gene (reference sequence). The CDR3 here is CASSKVAGVADEQFF. The CDR3 DNA reads as TGTGCCAGTAGTAAAGTAGCGGGAGTAGCTGATGAGCAGTTCTTC.

A note on this clone: The junction does not match germline at one end; this may be a read error. The rearrangement joins TRBV7-9 to TRBJ2-3; 10 positions match TRBD2. Germline V gives CDR1 SEHNR, CDR2 FQNEAQ (reference sequence). CDR3 size: 15 residues. CDR3 loop: CASSIAGGSTDTQYF. CDR3 coding DNA: TGTGCCAGCAGCATAGCGGGAGGTAGCACAGATACGCAGTATTTT.

The chain links TRBV7-9 to TRBJ2-7; the D gene is possibly TRBD2 (5 bases). Germline loops: CDR1 SEHNR, CDR2 FQNEAQ (reference sequence). The CDR3 extends over 14 amino acids. V lost 1 base, J lost 5 bases, and 12 bases lay in between. CDR3 sequence (DNA): TGTGCCAGCAGCTTAGGTTTCGGGGTCCACGAGCAGTACTTC. It yields the protein CASSLGFGVHEQYF.